This entry concerns a single T cell receptor beta chain. The antigen is undetermined. Since a much larger clone is just one base distant, this may be a read error. Findings and caveats of the study: Tumor Treg TCRs overlapped most with tumor naive CD4+ cells.

Semi-nested PCR with Nested Universal Primer A followed constant-region reverse priming of full-length variable regions. TCRdb re-derived calls from the 5' RACE reads in MiXCR, one entry per CDR3 protein. This repertoire shows roughly 52,000 distinct CDR3 sequences, under 20% found once; its top ten account for about 2.2%. The CDR3 contains 15 residues. V lost 2 bases and J 4 bases, leaving 14 bases between the germline ends. The V gene's germline CDR1 is SGHRS and CDR2 YFSETQ. The sample consisted of naive CD4+ T cells sorted from blood. Indicated subset: naive CD4+ T cells, CD4+CD45RA+CD25-. This chain joins TRBV5-1 and TRBJ2-3; no reliable D call. The TCR sequence derives from a female donor with breast cancer. The CDR3 loop is CASSLPQERADTQYF. CDR3 DNA: TGCGCCAGCAGCTTACCTCAGGAGCGCGCAGATACGCAGTATTTT.